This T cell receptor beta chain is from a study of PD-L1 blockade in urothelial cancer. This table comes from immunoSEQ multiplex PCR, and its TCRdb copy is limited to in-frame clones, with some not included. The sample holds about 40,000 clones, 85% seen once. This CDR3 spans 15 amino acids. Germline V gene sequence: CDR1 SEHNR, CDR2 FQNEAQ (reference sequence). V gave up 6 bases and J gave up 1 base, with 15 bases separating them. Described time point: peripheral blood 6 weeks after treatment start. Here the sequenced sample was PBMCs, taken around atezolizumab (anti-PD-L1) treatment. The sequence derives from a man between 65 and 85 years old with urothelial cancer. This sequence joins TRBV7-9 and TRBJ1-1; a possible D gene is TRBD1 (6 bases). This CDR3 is CASSTPTGPNTEAFF. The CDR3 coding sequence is TGTGCCAGCAGTACACCGACAGGACCGAACACTGAAGCTTTCTTT.